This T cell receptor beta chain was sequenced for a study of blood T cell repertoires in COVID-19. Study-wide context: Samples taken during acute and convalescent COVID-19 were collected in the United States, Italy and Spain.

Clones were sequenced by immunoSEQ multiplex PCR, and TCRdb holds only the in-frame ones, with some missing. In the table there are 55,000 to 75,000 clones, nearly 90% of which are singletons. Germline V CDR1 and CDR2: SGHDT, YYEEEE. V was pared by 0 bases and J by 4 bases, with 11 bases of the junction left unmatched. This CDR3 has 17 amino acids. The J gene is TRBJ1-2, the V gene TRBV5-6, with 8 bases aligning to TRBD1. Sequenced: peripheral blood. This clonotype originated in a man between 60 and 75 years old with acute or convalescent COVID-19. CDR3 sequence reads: CASSLAGTGGLIYGYTF. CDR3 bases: TGTGCCAGCAGCTTGGCCGGTACAGGGGGTTTGATCTATGGCTACACCTTC.